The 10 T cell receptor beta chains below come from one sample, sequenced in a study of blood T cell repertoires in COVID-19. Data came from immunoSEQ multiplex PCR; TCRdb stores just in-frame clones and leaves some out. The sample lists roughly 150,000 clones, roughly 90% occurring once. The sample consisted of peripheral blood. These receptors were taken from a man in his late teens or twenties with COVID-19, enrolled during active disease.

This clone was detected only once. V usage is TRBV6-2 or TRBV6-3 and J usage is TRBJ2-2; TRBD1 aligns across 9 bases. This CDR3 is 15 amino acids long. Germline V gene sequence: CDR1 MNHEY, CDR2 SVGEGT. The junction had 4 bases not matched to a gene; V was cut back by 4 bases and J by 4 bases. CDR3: CASSWDRAGTGELFF. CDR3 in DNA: TGTGCCAGCAGTTGGGACAGGGCGGGCACCGGGGAGCTGTTTTTT.

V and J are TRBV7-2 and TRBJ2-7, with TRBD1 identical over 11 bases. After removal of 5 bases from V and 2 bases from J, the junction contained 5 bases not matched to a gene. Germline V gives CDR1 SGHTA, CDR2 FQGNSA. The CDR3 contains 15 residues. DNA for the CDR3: TGTGCCAGCAGCGAGATGGGACAGGGGGCCTACGAGCAGTACTTC. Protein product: CASSEMGQGAYEQYF.

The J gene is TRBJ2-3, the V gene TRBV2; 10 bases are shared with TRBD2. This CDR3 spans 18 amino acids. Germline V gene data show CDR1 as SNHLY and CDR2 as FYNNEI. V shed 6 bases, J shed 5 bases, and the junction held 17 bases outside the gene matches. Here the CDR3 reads CASSADSASGRVVDTQYF. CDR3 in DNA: TGTGCCAGCAGCGCCGACTCGGCTAGCGGGAGAGTTGTAGATACGCAGTATTTT.

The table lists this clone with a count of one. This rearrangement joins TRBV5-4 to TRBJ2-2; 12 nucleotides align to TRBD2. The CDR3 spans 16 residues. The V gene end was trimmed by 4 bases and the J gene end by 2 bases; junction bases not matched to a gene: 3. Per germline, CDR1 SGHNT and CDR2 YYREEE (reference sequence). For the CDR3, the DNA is TGTGCCAGCAGCGGGACTAGCGGGTCCAACACCGGGGAGCTGTTTTTT. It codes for CASSGTSGSNTGELFF.

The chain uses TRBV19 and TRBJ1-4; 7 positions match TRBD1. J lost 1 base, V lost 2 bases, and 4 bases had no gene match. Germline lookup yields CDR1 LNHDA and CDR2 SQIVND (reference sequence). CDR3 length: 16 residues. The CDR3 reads CASSIRGGGTNEKLFF. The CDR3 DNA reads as TGTGCCAGTAGTATAAGAGGGGGCGGAACTAATGAAAAACTGTTTTTT.

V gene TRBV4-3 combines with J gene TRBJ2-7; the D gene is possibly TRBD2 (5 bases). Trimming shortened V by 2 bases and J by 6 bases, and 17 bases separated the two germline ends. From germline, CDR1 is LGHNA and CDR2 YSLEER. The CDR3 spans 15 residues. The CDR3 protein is CASSQRLSVSGEQYF. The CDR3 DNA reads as TGCGCCAGCAGCCAACGACTATCGGTGAGTGGCGAGCAGTACTTC.

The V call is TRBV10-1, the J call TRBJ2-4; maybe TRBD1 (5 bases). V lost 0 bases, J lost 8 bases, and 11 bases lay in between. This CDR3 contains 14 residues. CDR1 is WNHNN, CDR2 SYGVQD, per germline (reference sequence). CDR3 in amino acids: CASSESSPRDIQYF. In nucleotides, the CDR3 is TGCGCCAGCAGTGAGTCAAGCCCCAGGGACATTCAGTACTTC.

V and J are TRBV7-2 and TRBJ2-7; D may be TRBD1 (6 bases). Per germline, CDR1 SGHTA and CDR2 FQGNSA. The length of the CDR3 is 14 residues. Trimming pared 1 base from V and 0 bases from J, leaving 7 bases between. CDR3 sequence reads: CASSLGDISYEQYF. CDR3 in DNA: TGTGCCAGCAGCTTAGGGGACATCTCCTACGAGCAGTACTTC.

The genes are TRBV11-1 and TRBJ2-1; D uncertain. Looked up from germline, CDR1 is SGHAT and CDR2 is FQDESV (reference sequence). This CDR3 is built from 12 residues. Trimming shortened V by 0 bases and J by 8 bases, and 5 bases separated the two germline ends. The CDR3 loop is CASSLALDEQFF. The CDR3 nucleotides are TGTGCCAGCAGCTTAGCGCTAGATGAGCAGTTCTTC.

The DNA for the CDR3 is TGCAGCGTTGGTGTCACCAGGAACACTGAAGCTTTCTTT. Amino acid sequence: CSVGVTRNTEAFF. This rearrangement joins TRBV29-1 to TRBJ1-1; D uncertain. Germline V gives CDR1 SQVTM, CDR2 ANQGSEA. This CDR3 region has 13 residues. V lost 4 bases and J 1 base, leaving 10 bases between the germline ends. The variable domain in full, completed from reference TRBV29-1 and TRBJ1-1, reads SAVISQKPSRDICQRGTSLTIQCQVDSQVTMMFWYRQQPGQSLTLIATANQGSEATYESGFVIDKFPISRPNLTFSTLTVSNMSPEDSSIYLCSVGVTRNTEAFFGQGTRLTVV.